This T cell receptor beta chain was sequenced for a study of T cells in Graves' hyperthyroidism and ophthalmopathy. The investigators amplified TCR beta CDR3 regions from RNA transcripts. The primer set for the first-round RT-PCR of the TCR CDR3 was HTBI. TCRdb processed the multiplex PCR reads anew with MiXCR; each CDR3 protein has one entry. The data show around 360,000 distinct CDR3 sequences, around 15% seen once. The V end lost 5 bases, the J end lost 12 bases, and 14 bases lay between the germline ends. Germline V gives CDR1 MDHEN, CDR2 SYDVKM. The CDR3 extends over 12 amino acids. This clonotype was observed at least ten times.

The chain links TRBV28 to TRBJ2-1, with no clear D. This TCR derives from a woman aged 55-69 years with Graves' ophthalmopathy. Sequencing was done on a sample of blood. The DNA for the CDR3 is TGTGCCAGCAGTCGCATGGCGATGATGCAGTTCTTC. Its translation is CASSRMAMMQFF. Full variable domain (outside the CDR3, taken from reference TRBV28 and TRBJ2-1): DVKVTQSSRYLVKRTGEKVFLECVQDMDHENMFWYRQDPGLGLRLIYFSYDVKMKEKGDIPEGYSVSREKKERFSLILESASTNQTSMYLCASSRMAMMQFFGPGTRLTVL.